This entry lists 21 T cell receptor beta chains sequenced from one sample in a study of CD8 T cells in ankylosing spondylitis. TCRdb independently ran MiXCR on the 5' RACE reads; one entry per CDR3 protein. The table shows 250,000 to 400,000 distinct CDR3 sequences, with roughly 11% occurring only once. The sample was blood, either unsorted or a sorted T cell fraction (not recorded which). Receptors were obtained from a female donor with ankylosing spondylitis or in good health (not recorded which).

This clonotype was counted a few times. This chain connects TRBV12-3 or TRBV12-4 to TRBJ2-7; TRBD1 agrees at 11 bases. The CDR3 consists of 14 residues. Germline trimming cut 8 bases from V and 5 bases from J; bases unmatched to any gene: 8. The CDR3 DNA reads TGTGCCAGCCAACGGACAGGGGGCTTGAACGAGCAGTACTTC. This sequence encodes CASQRTGGLNEQYF.

CDR3 DNA sequence: TGTGCCAGCAGCCCGGGGCGGGGAAATTCACCCCTCCACTTT. It codes for CASSPGRGNSPLHF. The chain recombines TRBV7-2 with TRBJ1-6; TRBD1 might be the D (5 bases). Germline V gives CDR1 SGHTA, CDR2 FQGNSA. The CDR3 runs 14 residues. V lost 5 bases to trimming and J lost 7 bases, with 12 bases between them.

At least ten counts were recorded for this clonotype. The chain joins TRBV5-8 to TRBJ2-7; 7 bases map to TRBD1. V dropped 5 bases and J dropped 0; count of bases not matched to a gene: 8. This CDR3 comprises 15 residues. Looked up from germline, CDR1 is SGHTS and CDR2 is YDEGEE. CDR3 in amino acids: CASSKGAASSYEQYF. CDR3 bases: TGTGCCAGCAGTAAGGGGGCCGCGAGCTCCTACGAGCAGTACTTC. Full variable domain (missing parts from reference TRBV5-8 and TRBJ2-7): EAGVTQSPTHLIKTRGQQATLRCSPISGHTSVYWYQQALGLGLQFLLWYDEGEERNRGNFPPRFSGRQFPNYSSELNVNALELEDSALYLCASSKGAASSYEQYFGPGTRLTVT.

The chain has TRBV3-1 and TRBJ1-1; possible D gene TRBD1, 5 bases. Germline assignment: CDR1 LGHDT and CDR2 YNNKEL (reference sequence). Trimming shortened V by 2 bases and J by 7 bases, and 14 bases separated the two germline ends. CDR3 length equals 14 residues. The CDR3 sequence is CASSQRSGKNEAFF. For the CDR3, the DNA is TGTGCCAGCAGCCAACGATCAGGGAAAAATGAAGCTTTCTTT.

Ten or more counts support this clonotype. The chain joins TRBV27 to TRBJ2-7; the D is unclear. The germline V gene has CDR1 MNHEY and CDR2 SMNVEV (reference sequence). V was clipped by 3 bases and J by 1 base, with 13 bases between them. The CDR3 consists of 15 residues. The CDR3 coding sequence is TGTGCCAGCAGTTTTTTAGGATTGACGTCCTACGAGCAGTACTTC. Encoded protein: CASSFLGLTSYEQYF.

This clonotype was seen ten or more times. The chain is built from TRBV10-3 and TRBJ1-1; 10 bases are shared with TRBD1. V lost 8 bases to trimming and J lost 5 bases; unmatched junction nucleotides: 5. The CDR3 is made up of 13 amino acids. Germline loops: CDR1 ENHRY, CDR2 SYGVKD. DNA for the CDR3: TGTGCCATCGACAGGGGGCGCGGAACTGAAGCTTTCTTT. Its translation is CAIDRGRGTEAFF.

This clonotype was observed many times. The CDR3 loop reads CSARGGQGWTGELFF. The CDR3 nucleotides read TGCAGTGCTAGAGGAGGACAGGGTTGGACCGGGGAGCTGTTTTTT. The V and J genes are TRBV20-1 and TRBJ2-2; 8 positions agree with TRBD1. Germline CDR1 DFQATT, CDR2 SNEGSKA (reference sequence). The CDR3 has 15 residues. V gave up 1 base and J gave up 5 bases; unmatched junction bases: 6.

In its sample, this clonotype was seen many times. V is TRBV24-1 and J is TRBJ1-5, with 11 bases matching TRBD1. Trimming removed 9 bases from V and 5 bases from J; junction bases left unmatched: 2. This CDR3 contains 13 residues. The germline V gene has CDR1 KGHDR and CDR2 SFDVKD. As DNA, the CDR3 is TGTGCCACCTTGGGACAGGGGGATCAGCCCCAGCATTTT. Residues: CATLGQGDQPQHF.

The table lists this clonotype with many counts. The rearrangement joins TRBV12-3 or TRBV12-4 to TRBJ2-3, with 11 positions matching TRBD2. CDR3 length equals 16 residues. After removal of 0 bases from V and 2 bases from J, the junction contained 1 base not matched to a gene. Written as DNA, the CDR3 is TGTGCCAGCAGTTTAGCACTAGCGGGAGTCACAGATACGCAGTATTTT. Its protein is CASSLALAGVTDTQYF.

This clonotype was seen ten or more times. This chain joins TRBV5-6 and TRBJ2-3; the D gene could be TRBD1 or TRBD2 (5 bases each). Germline loops: CDR1 SGHDT, CDR2 YYEEEE. There are 14 residues in the CDR3. V lost 0 bases to trimming and J lost 3 bases, with 8 bases between them. The CDR3 loop reads CASSLAEGTDTQYF. In DNA, the CDR3 is TGTGCCAGCAGCTTGGCCGAGGGGACAGATACGCAGTATTTT.

Note on this clonotype: A clone one base away is much larger, so this may be a read error. V and J are TRBV7-9 and TRBJ2-7; D is uncertain. In germline, CDR1 is SEHNR, CDR2 FQNEAQ (reference sequence). Trimming took off 6 bases at V and 6 bases at J, with 15 bases between the two ends. CDR3 length: 13 amino acids. This chain's CDR3 is CASSPFVSCEQYF. DNA for the CDR3: TGTGCCAGCAGTCCTTTTGTCAGCTGCGAGCAGTACTTC.

This clonotype was observed many times. This chain links TRBV10-3 with TRBJ2-2; maybe TRBD1 (5 bases). CDR1 is ENHRY, CDR2 SYGVKD, per germline. The V end lost 2 bases, the J end lost 0 bases, and 13 bases lay between the germline ends. The CDR3 spans 17 residues. The chain's CDR3 is CAISEGQQGANTGELFF. The CDR3 DNA reads TGTGCCATCAGTGAGGGGCAGCAGGGCGCGAACACCGGGGAGCTGTTTTTT.

In regard to this clonotype: This could be a read error, since a much larger clone is one nucleotide away. The chain employs TRBV5-1 and TRBJ2-2, with TRBD1 identical over 7 bases. The germline CDR1 and CDR2 sequences are SGHRS and YFSETQ. The CDR3 contains 15 residues. The CDR3 loop is CAGSPGTVEAGELFF. The CDR3 DNA reads as TGCGCCGGCAGCCCGGGGACAGTTGAGGCCGGGGAGCTGTTTTTT.

This clonotype came up a few times. The genes are TRBV14 and TRBJ2-3, with D perhaps matching TRBD2 (5 bases). V gave up 4 bases and J gave up 4 bases, with 18 bases separating them. There are 16 residues in the CDR3. In germline, CDR1 is SGHDN, CDR2 FVKESK. CDR3 DNA: TGTGCCAGCAGCCGAGTATCCCGACTATGGGCAGATACGCAGTATTTT. Translating gives CASSRVSRLWADTQYF.

This clonotype has ten or more counts. The chain is built from TRBV5-1 and TRBJ1-4, with D tentatively TRBD1 (6 bases). Germline V CDR1 and CDR2: SGHRS, YFSETQ. Deletions cut 0 bases from V and 8 bases from J, with 20 bases between. This CDR3 region has 17 residues. The CDR3 protein is CASSLEARSVGGEKLFF. The CDR3 nucleotides are TGCGCCAGCAGCTTGGAGGCCAGGAGCGTTGGGGGCGAAAAACTGTTTTTT.

This clonotype was seen at least ten times. The rearrangement uses TRBV4-3 and TRBJ2-3; 10 bases line up with TRBD2. Trimming took 0 bases from V and 0 from J; bases not matched to a gene: 6. Germline CDR1 LGHNA, CDR2 YSLEER. This CDR3 contains 18 residues. The DNA of the CDR3 is TGCGCCAGCAGCCAAGACGGCGCTAGCGGGAGTAGCACAGATACGCAGTATTTT. Translated, it gives CASSQDGASGSSTDTQYF.

The chain combines TRBV7-2 with TRBJ2-1, with 9 bases fitting TRBD2. CDR1 SGHTA and CDR2 FQGNSA come from the germline V gene. The CDR3 consists of 15 residues. V trimming: 4 bases; J trimming: 5 bases; junction bases outside the gene matches: 6. CDR3: CASSYVGTSNNEQFF. The DNA of the CDR3 is TGTGCCAGCAGCTACGTAGGGACTAGCAACAATGAGCAGTTCTTC.

This clonotype was seen at least ten times. The chain is built from TRBV20-1 and TRBJ2-1; possibly TRBD2 for D (6 bases). Germline-derived CDR1 and CDR2 are DFQATT and SNEGSKA (reference sequence). The CDR3 spans 11 residues. V lost 6 bases to trimming and J lost 6 bases, with 9 bases between them. The CDR3 loop reads CSAWDFNEQFF. The CDR3 DNA sequence: TGCAGTGCCTGGGACTTCAATGAGCAGTTCTTC.

The gene calls are TRBV5-1 and TRBJ1-2; a weak D match, TRBD1 (5 bases). The V gene lost 0 bases and the J gene lost 4 bases, with 16 bases spanning the gap. The CDR3 has 16 residues. Germline values: CDR1 SGHRS, CDR2 YFSETQ. CDR3 loop: CASSLETDGSIYGYTF. DNA for the CDR3: TGCGCCAGCAGCTTGGAGACAGATGGATCCATCTATGGCTACACCTTC. Filled out from reference TRBV5-1 and TRBJ1-2, the complete variable domain reads KAGVTQTPRYLIKTRGQQVTLSCSPISGHRSVSWYQQTPGQGLQFLFEYFSETQRNKGNFPGRFSGRQFSNSRSEMNVSTLELGDSALYLCASSLETDGSIYGYTFGSGTRLTVV.

This clonotype has at least ten counts. The chain employs TRBV6-5 and TRBJ2-5; D uncertain. Trimming took 2 bases from V and 7 from J, leaving 5 bases between them. CDR3 length: 11 amino acids. The germline CDR1 and CDR2 sequences are MNHEY and SVGAGI. Written as DNA, the CDR3 is TGTGCCAGCAGTTACCTGGGGACCCAGTACTTC. Its translation is CASSYLGTQYF.

In this sample, this clonotype turned up many times. The rearrangement joins TRBV7-2 to TRBJ2-2; 7 positions agree with TRBD1. The germline CDR1 and CDR2 sequences are SGHTA and FQGNSA. J lost 17 bases, V lost 7 bases, and 19 bases had no gene match. This CDR3 has 14 amino acids. The CDR3 here is CASNDRAGDIPSFF. The CDR3 DNA is TGTGCCAGCAACGACAGGGCCGGCGACATACCCTCTTTTTTT.